The rows below give T cell receptor beta chains drawn from one sample of a study of human T cells and chemical hapten exposure. Each CDR3 protein is one row after TCRdb ran MiXCR on the RACE reads. The sample shows more than 95,000 distinct CDR3 sequences, less than 45% of them seen only once. Material: whole blood, obtained in connection with sensitization to the hapten diphenylcyclopropenone (DPC). The receptor set was obtained from a man between 40 and 49 years old with alopecia areata. Some clones in this sample may be carry-over from other donors' samples. Each CDR3 is given with its conserved first and last residue. A D gene is named only where the DNA matches it firmly. Some rows have no size entry. The others give once, few or many, or a class for an expanded clone.

j_call v_call clone_size d_call cdr3_nt cdr3_aa
TRBJ2-1 TRBV18 few TRBD1 TGTGCCAGCTCACATCAGCCTGGGACAGGGGGGTACAATGAGCAGTTCTTC CASSHQPGTGGYNEQFF
TRBJ2-3 TRBV2 few TRBD2 TGTGCCAGCAGTGAAGCGCTTCTGAGAGCGGGGTCGAGCACAGATACGCAGTATTTT CASSEALLRAGSSTDTQYF
TRBJ2-7 TRBV21-1 few . TGTGCCAGGGCACCGGGACAGACCCCCTACGAGCAGTACTTC CARAPGQTPYEQYF
TRBJ1-5 TRBV6-2/TRBV6-3 . . TGTGCCAGCAGTAACTCCAGGGGTTCGAGCAATCAGCCCCAGCATTTT CASSNSRGSSNQPQHF
TRBJ1-2 TRBV12-3/TRBV12-4 few TRBD1 TGTGCCAGCAGCCGATACAGGGGGCTCTATGGCTACACCTTC CASSRYRGLYGYTF
TRBJ2-7 TRBV5-1 . . TGCGCCAGCAGCTTGTCGGCCGAGCAGTACTTC CASSLSAEQYF
TRBJ1-5 TRBV12-3/TRBV12-4 few . TGTGCCAGCAGCCCGGGGGGCGGGCAGCCCCAGCATTTT CASSPGGGQPQHF
TRBJ2-3 TRBV24-1 few . TGTGCCACCAGTGAGCCCGGACCGTTGGGGGCAGATACGCAGTATTTT CATSEPGPLGADTQYF
TRBJ2-3 TRBV5-1 . . TGCGCCAGCAGCTTGTTGGGGGAGGGCACAGATACGCAGTATTTT CASSLLGEGTDTQYF
TRBJ2-1 TRBV20-1 . TRBD2 TGCAGTGCTAGAGAGGCATTACTAGCGTCGACAAATGAGCAGTTCTTC CSAREALLASTNEQFF
TRBJ2-5 TRBV6-2/TRBV6-3 . . TGTGCCAGCCTGACGACGGGGAAACAAGAGACCCAGTACTTC CASLTTGKQETQYF
TRBJ2-5 TRBV27 . . TGTGCCAGCTCCCGGACCAAAGAGACCCAGTACTTC CASSRTKETQYF
TRBJ1-2 TRBV5-1 few . TGCGCCAGCACGCTTAATGGGCAGGGTGGAGGCTACACCTTC CASTLNGQGGGYTF
TRBJ2-4 TRBV15 few . TGTGCCACCAGCAGATCTAAGAATACCGGTGACATTCAGTACTTC CATSRSKNTGDIQYF
TRBJ2-7 TRBV6-2/TRBV6-3 . TRBD1 TGTGCCAGCAGAAATCTATCGACAGGGGCCCTCCACGAGCAGTACTTC CASRNLSTGALHEQYF
TRBJ1-1 TRBV12-3/TRBV12-4 . . TGTGCCAGCAGTTCCCGGGGTGGGAGGACTGAAGCTTTCTTT CASSSRGGRTEAFF
TRBJ2-3 TRBV5-1 . TRBD2 TGCGCCAGCAGCAAAGCCTACACCGGGACTAGCGGGAGGGCAGATACGCAGTATTTT CASSKAYTGTSGRADTQYF
TRBJ2-3 TRBV24-1 once . TGTGCCACCGGAGTTAGCACAGATACGCAGTATTTT CATGVSTDTQYF
TRBJ2-1 TRBV12-3/TRBV12-4 . TRBD2 TGTGCCAGCACCCTTAGCGGGAGTCTTTACAATGAGCAGTTCTTC CASTLSGSLYNEQFF
TRBJ2-4 TRBV6-2/TRBV6-3 . . TGTGCCAGCAGTTACTCGACCTCCAGAGGGGACATTCAGTACTTC CASSYSTSRGDIQYF
TRBJ2-3 TRBV20-1 few TRBD2 TGCAGTGCTGGAACGGGACTAGCGGGAGAGGATACGCAGTATTTT CSAGTGLAGEDTQYF
TRBJ2-2 TRBV10-3 . TRBD1 TGTGCCTGCGCCCCGGGACAGTCCACCGGGGAGCTGTTTTTT CACAPGQSTGELFF
TRBJ1-5 TRBV2 . . TGTGCCAGCAGCCCCTCGCCAGGCCCCAATCAGCCCCAGCATTTT CASSPSPGPNQPQHF
TRBJ2-5 TRBV28 . . TGTGCCAGCAGTTTAAGGTTGGGGTCCCAAGAGACCCAGTACTTC CASSLRLGSQETQYF
TRBJ2-4 TRBV10-2 . TRBD2 TGCGCCAGCAGACTAGCGGGAGACATTCAGTACTTC CASRLAGDIQYF
TRBJ2-3 TRBV28 . . TGTGCCAGCAGTTCTCACTTCGGCACAGATACGCAGTATTTT CASSSHFGTDTQYF
TRBJ2-7 TRBV7-2 . . TGTGCCAGCAGATCAGGGTGGTCAAGCGACGAGCAGTACTTC CASRSGWSSDEQYF